The 28 T cell receptor beta chains presented below share a single source sample, sequenced in a study of blood T cells in healthy people across ages. Together with a sample-barcoded 5' primer, a J-beta primer mix was included in a second PCR lasting about 7 to 12 cycles. TCRdb passed the 5' RACE reads through MiXCR, listing each CDR3 protein once. The sample carries around 2 million distinct CDR3 sequences, around 40% recorded once. Sequencing was carried out using blood. The origin of the receptors is a human donor in good health.

This sequence joins TRBV10-2 and TRBJ2-3, with D unresolved. V lost 3 bases and J lost 8, with 9 bases in between. The CDR3 runs to 12 residues. In germline, CDR1 is WSHSY, CDR2 SAAADI. The CDR3 region has the DNA TGCGCCAGCAGTGAAATCCGTAGTACGCAGTATTTT. Amino acid sequence: CASSEIRSTQYF.

This chain joins TRBV20-1 and TRBJ2-3; no definite D call. Germline V gives CDR1 DFQATT, CDR2 SNEGSKA (reference sequence). There are 15 residues in the CDR3. V was trimmed by 2 bases and J by 2 bases, leaving 14 bases between them. The CDR3 DNA follows: TGCAGTGCTAGAACGGCGGTGACTCACACAGATACGCAGTATTTT. It translates to CSARTAVTHTDTQYF.

Remarks on this clonotype: The junction shows a germline mismatch at one end, possibly a read error. The chain couples TRBV20-1 to TRBJ2-1; D may be TRBD2 (6 bases). CDR3 length: 14 amino acids. Germline V gene sequence: CDR1 DFQATT, CDR2 SNEGSKA (reference sequence). In nucleotides, the CDR3 is TGCAGTGCTAGAGTGGCGGGAAGGTACAATGGGCAGTTCTTC. Its protein product is CSARVAGRYNGQFF.

The rearrangement links TRBV6-5 to TRBJ1-2; 7 bases map to TRBD1. J gave up 4 bases and V 5 bases, and 13 bases lay outside the gene matches. Germline loops: CDR1 MNHEY, CDR2 SVGAGI. The length of the CDR3 is 16 residues. CDR3 sequence (DNA): TGTGCCAGCAGTCTAACAGGGGACAGCGTGAGCTATGGCTACACCTTC. Translating gives CASSLTGDSVSYGYTF.

V is TRBV29-1 and J is TRBJ1-1; possible D gene TRBD1, 6 bases. There are 17 residues in the CDR3. Trimming took off 4 bases at V and 4 bases at J, with 25 bases between the two ends. The V gene's germline CDR1 is SQVTM and CDR2 ANQGSEA. Here the CDR3 reads CSVAPLHFGTGATEAFF. The CDR3 nucleotides are TGCAGCGTTGCCCCGTTGCACTTCGGGACGGGGGCCACTGAAGCTTTCTTT.

This chain joins TRBV3-1 and TRBJ2-4; tentative D call: TRBD1 (5 bases). CDR1 is LGHDT, CDR2 YNNKEL, per germline (reference sequence). V lost 4 bases and J 13 bases, leaving 17 bases between the germline ends. The CDR3 covers 13 residues. The CDR3 sequence is CASSLNRRGEQYF. The CDR3 region has the DNA TGTGCCAGCAGCCTTAACAGGCGAGGAGAGCAGTACTTC.

This clonotype was seen only a few times. CDR3 region: CASSLWSGANYGYTF. The CDR3 DNA reads as TGTGCCAGCAGTTTATGGTCCGGGGCTAACTATGGCTACACCTTC. The rearrangement links TRBV28 to TRBJ1-2; the D is unclear. The CDR3 loop spans 15 amino acids. Germline assignment: CDR1 MDHEN and CDR2 SYDVKM. Between the trimmed V and J ends, which lost 0 bases and 0 bases, there was a span of 8 bases.

The chain recombines TRBV7-8 with TRBJ2-3; D gene uncertain. Per the germline V gene, CDR1 is SGHVS and CDR2 is FQNEAQ. CDR3 size: 16 residues. V was cut by 5 bases and J by 4 bases, with 19 bases left in between. The CDR3 nucleotides are TGTGCCAGCAGCCAAGTGAGCGTTCTGGTGGCAGATACGCAGTATTTT. Translated, it gives CASSQVSVLVADTQYF.

This clonotype was counted only a few times. The rearrangement links TRBV13 to TRBJ1-1; D not resolved. Germline-derived CDR1 and CDR2 are PRHDT and FYEKMQ (reference sequence). V was shortened by 4 bases and J by 1 base, with 10 bases between the two germline ends. The CDR3 extends over 14 amino acids. For the CDR3, the DNA is TGTGCCAGCAGCTCCGGGGAGTGGAACACTGAAGCTTTCTTT. Its protein product is CASSSGEWNTEAFF. Full variable domain (missing parts from reference TRBV13 and TRBJ1-1): AAGVIQSPRHLIKEKRETATLKCYPIPRHDTVYWYQQGPGQDPQFLISFYEKMQSDKGSIPDRFSAQQFSDYHSELNMSSLELGDSALYFCASSSGEWNTEAFFGQGTRLTVV.

CDR3 sequence (DNA): TGTGCCAGCAGTTTACACAGCGGGGGTTCGAATGAGCAGTTCTTC. Translating it yields CASSLHSGGSNEQFF. The genes are TRBV12-3 or TRBV12-4 and TRBJ2-1; 8 bases match TRBD2. Unmatched junction bases numbered 7, after V lost 2 bases and J lost 7 bases. The length of the CDR3 is 15 residues.

The V call is TRBV15, the J call TRBJ1-3; D gene uncertain. The CDR3 consists of 15 residues. V was cut by 5 bases and J by 0 bases, with 11 bases left in between. The germline V gene has CDR1 LNHNV and CDR2 YYDKDF (reference sequence). CDR3 sequence reads: CATSGHLASGNTIYF. Here the CDR3 DNA reads TGTGCCACCAGCGGGCACCTGGCCTCTGGAAACACCATATATTTT.

The chain recombines TRBV7-2 with TRBJ2-7; D is tentatively TRBD1 or TRBD2 (5 bases each). Germline-derived CDR1 and CDR2 are SGHTA and FQGNSA. The CDR3 extends over 16 amino acids. Trimming removed 5 bases from V and 2 bases from J, with 19 bases in between. The CDR3 loop reads CASSHGAVTATYEQYF. DNA for the CDR3: TGTGCCAGCAGCCACGGGGCAGTTACCGCAACCTACGAGCAGTACTTC.

This clonotype was counted between two and nine times. The V gene is TRBV2, the J gene TRBJ2-1; TRBD1 aligns across 12 bases. The V segment lost 3 bases and the J segment 7 bases; nucleotides outside the gene matches: 4. This CDR3 has 15 amino acids. CDR1 and CDR2 (germline): SNHLY, FYNNEI. The CDR3 spells CASSEGTGGLNEQFF. The CDR3 DNA sequence: TGTGCCAGCAGTGAGGGGACAGGGGGCTTAAATGAGCAGTTCTTC. Full variable domain (remainder filled in from reference TRBV2 and TRBJ2-1): EPEVTQTPSHQVTQMGQEVILRCVPISNHLYFYWYRQILGQKVEFLVSFYNNEISEKSEIFDDQFSVERPDGSNFTLKIRSTKLEDSAMYFCASSEGTGGLNEQFFGPGTRLTVL.

The J gene is TRBJ1-5, the V gene TRBV7-2; D is unresolved. Gene TRBJ2-3 matches the end of the DNA better, so the J call may be wrong. There are 15 residues in the CDR3. Germline-derived CDR1 and CDR2 are SGHTA and FQGNSA. The chain's CDR3 is CASSLVADVNQPQYF. The CDR3 DNA is TGTGCCAGCAGCTTAGTAGCTGATGTCAATCAGCCCCAGTATTTT.

The rearrangement links TRBV5-1 to TRBJ2-2; 7 positions match TRBD1. Germline CDR1 SGHRS, CDR2 YFSETQ. Unmatched junction bases numbered 13, after V lost 7 bases and J lost 4 bases. This CDR3 is 16 amino acids long. CDR3 DNA: TGCGCCAGCGTCAACACCGGGACAGACCTCACCGGGGAGCTGTTTTTT. It is translated as CASVNTGTDLTGELFF.

This clonotype was observed a handful of times. V and J are TRBV6-2 or TRBV6-3 and TRBJ2-7, with a weak D call TRBD1 (6 bases). Germline CDR1 MNHEY, CDR2 SVGEGT. V shed 7 bases and J shed 5 bases, with 21 bases lying between them. The CDR3 covers 15 residues. CDR3 nucleotide sequence: TGTGCCAGCAATCGCCGACTTCAGTACAGGGACGAGCAGTACTTC. This translates into CASNRRLQYRDEQYF.

This rearrangement joins TRBV6-5 to TRBJ1-1, with 9 positions matching TRBD1. Germline V CDR1 and CDR2: MNHEY, SVGAGI. V was pared by 4 bases and J by 2 bases, with 8 bases of the junction left unmatched. This CDR3 has 16 residues. This chain's CDR3 is CASSFRDRVENTEAFF. As DNA, the CDR3 is TGTGCCAGCAGTTTCCGGGACAGGGTGGAAAACACTGAAGCTTTCTTT.

This clonotype was seen a few times. V gene TRBV20-1 combines with J gene TRBJ1-1; D call uncertain. Trimming left V 3 bases short and J 3 bases short, with 8 bases between. The CDR3 sequence is 12 residues long. Germline values: CDR1 DFQATT, CDR2 SNEGSKA (reference sequence). CDR3 loop: CSARLPYTEAFF. The DNA of the CDR3 is TGCAGTGCTAGGTTACCCTACACTGAAGCTTTCTTT.

This clonotype appeared a few times. This sequence joins TRBV4-3 and TRBJ1-4, with 10 positions matching TRBD1. Trimming took 4 bases from V and 2 from J; bases not matched to a gene: 4. Germline assignment: CDR1 LGHNA and CDR2 YSLEER. The length of the CDR3 is 16 residues. The CDR3, as DNA: TGCGCCAGCAGCCGGGGACAGGGGACGACTAATGAAAAACTGTTTTTT. Translated, it gives CASSRGQGTTNEKLFF.

This clonotype was seen more than once but under ten times. This chain's CDR3 is CSARWSGEETQYF. The DNA for the CDR3 is TGCAGTGCTAGATGGTCCGGGGAAGAGACCCAGTACTTC. V gene TRBV20-1 combines with J gene TRBJ2-5; TRBD2 might be the D (5 bases). Germline assignment: CDR1 DFQATT and CDR2 SNEGSKA (reference sequence). This CDR3 is built from 13 residues. V gave up 2 bases and J gave up 3 bases, with 10 bases separating them.

This clonotype turned up a few times. The chain links TRBV10-3 to TRBJ2-1; no clear D. V was cut by 3 bases and J by 1 base, with 13 bases left in between. Germline V gene lookup returns CDR1 ENHRY and CDR2 SYGVKD. The CDR3 is made up of 16 amino acids. The CDR3 loop reads CAISEIYDLSYNEQFF. In DNA form, the CDR3 reads TGTGCCATCAGTGAAATCTACGATTTGTCCTACAATGAGCAGTTCTTC.

The chain couples TRBV11-2 to TRBJ2-5, with unresolved D. The V gene lost 7 bases and the J gene lost 7 bases, with 13 bases spanning the gap. CDR1 and CDR2 from the germline V gene are SGHAT and FQNNGV. The CDR3 loop spans 12 amino acids. This CDR3 is CASTELGWTQYF. CDR3 sequence (DNA): TGTGCCAGCACCGAGCTGGGGTGGACCCAGTACTTC.

Turning to this clonotype: Since no conserved phenylalanine or tryptophan closes the CDR3, a read error is the likely cause. V and J are TRBV7-3 and TRBJ2-4; 12 bases are shared with TRBD2. The J call may be faulty, since TRBJ2-7 better matches the DNA end. The germline CDR1 and CDR2 sequences are SGHTA and FQGTGA. This CDR3 is 15 amino acids long. CDR3 nucleotides: TGTGCCAGCAGCGCCAGACTAGCGGGGGCCTACGAGCAGTACTGC. Amino acid sequence: CASSARLAGAYEQYC.

This clonotype occurred many times. The chain joins TRBV12-3 or TRBV12-4 to TRBJ2-7, with 9 bases aligning to TRBD1. This CDR3 has 16 residues. Unmatched junction bases numbered 13, after V lost 5 bases and J lost 5 bases. CDR3 DNA sequence: TGTGCCAGCAGTATGGCCGGGACAGGGATATCGAACGAGCAGTACTTC. This encodes CASSMAGTGISNEQYF.

The CDR3 here is CASSPGMGSWPETQYF. CDR3 in DNA: TGTGCCAGCAGCCCGGGCATGGGTAGCTGGCCAGAGACCCAGTACTTC. This chain joins TRBV5-5 and TRBJ2-5, with unresolved D. V shed 4 bases and J shed 4 bases, with 20 bases lying between them. The CDR3 runs 16 residues. Germline values: CDR1 SGHKS, CDR2 YYEKEE (reference sequence).

The chain recombines TRBV5-6 with TRBJ2-3, with 13 bases aligning to TRBD2. Germline V lookup: CDR1 SGHDT, CDR2 YYEEEE. V lost 3 bases to trimming and J lost 3 bases; unmatched junction nucleotides: 7. The CDR3 is made up of 17 amino acids. The CDR3 DNA follows: TGTGCCAGCAGCTACCGGACTAGCGGGGGTTGGACAGATACGCAGTATTTT. Amino acids: CASSYRTSGGWTDTQYF.

The chain uses TRBV20-1 and TRBJ2-6, with 8 nucleotides matching TRBD1. The V segment lost 5 bases and the J segment 2 bases; nucleotides outside the gene matches: 5. The CDR3 contains 15 residues. Germline loops: CDR1 DFQATT, CDR2 SNEGSKA (reference sequence). The CDR3 DNA follows: TGCAGTGCTGAGGGGGACAGGCCTGGGGCCAACGTCCTGACTTTC. It encodes CSAEGDRPGANVLTF.

The chain joins TRBV5-5 to TRBJ1-5; D gene ambiguous. Germline-derived CDR1 and CDR2 are SGHKS and YYEKEE (reference sequence). The CDR3 spans 15 residues. V lost 2 bases and J lost 6, with 15 bases in between. The DNA of the CDR3 is TGTGCCAGCAGCTTCCTATCGGGGTATGGTCAGCCCCAGCATTTT. It codes for CASSFLSGYGQPQHF.